This T cell receptor (beta chain) was retrieved from a study of blood T cell repertoires in COVID-19. Looking at the study overall: Sites in the United States, Italy and Spain provided acute and convalescent COVID-19 samples. PBMCs, B-cell-depleted T cells, or T cells provided the cDNA or gDNA that made up the material.

Germline values: CDR1 MNHEY, CDR2 SVGAGI. This CDR3 comprises 13 residues. The V segment lost 8 bases and the J segment 2 bases; nucleotides outside the gene matches: 4. Per the original data handling: Reference gene primer amplification in the assay estimated nucleated cell counts. Repertoires were generated with immunoSEQ multiplex PCR, while TCRdb's copy carries only in-frame clones and drops some. D and trimming come from the DNA, and the V and J calls and clone size come from that table. The repertoire holds approximately 100,000 clones, with about 89% as singletons. The specimen sequenced was peripheral blood. The J gene is TRBJ2-3, the V gene TRBV6-5, with TRBD2 identical over 7 bases. The receptor was isolated from a woman between 25 and 40 years old with acute or convalescent COVID-19. The CDR3 sequence: CASGGVHTDTQYF. The CDR3 nucleotides are TGTGCCAGCGGGGGGGTCCACACAGATACGCAGTATTTT.